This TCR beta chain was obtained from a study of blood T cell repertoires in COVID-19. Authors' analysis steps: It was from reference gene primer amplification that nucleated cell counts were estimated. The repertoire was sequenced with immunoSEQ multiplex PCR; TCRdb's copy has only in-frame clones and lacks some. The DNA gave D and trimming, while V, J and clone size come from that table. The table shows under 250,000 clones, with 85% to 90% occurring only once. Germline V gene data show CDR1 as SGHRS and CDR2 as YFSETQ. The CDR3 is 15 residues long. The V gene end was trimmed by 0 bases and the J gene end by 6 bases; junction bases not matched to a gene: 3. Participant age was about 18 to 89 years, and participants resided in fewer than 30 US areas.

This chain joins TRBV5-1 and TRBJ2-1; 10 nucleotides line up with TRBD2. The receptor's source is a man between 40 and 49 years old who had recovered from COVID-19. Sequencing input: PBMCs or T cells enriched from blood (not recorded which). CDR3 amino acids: CASSLAIAGGNEQFF. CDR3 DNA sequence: TGCGCCAGCAGCTTGGCTATAGCGGGAGGCAATGAGCAGTTCTTC.